The clone carrying this TCR beta chain has only one observation. Its antigen is unidentified. Trimming took off 6 bases at V and 3 bases at J, with 11 bases between the two ends. CDR3 length: 14 amino acids. The germline V gene encodes CDR1 MNHEY and CDR2 SVGAGI. CD4+CD127+ cells were sorted as the conventional CD4 T cells. The sample comes from a study of B cell selection in AIRE deficiency. Clones were sequenced by immunoSEQ multiplex PCR, and TCRdb holds only the in-frame ones, with some missing. The table includes under 25,000 clones, around 97% detected once. Study-level points and caveats: Only about 10% of around 3,800 shared Treg sequences were patient-specific; 31.6% healthy-specific.

The chain joins TRBV6-5 to TRBJ1-4, with a tentative D call TRBD1 (6 bases). The sample consisted of conventional CD4+ T cells sorted from PBMCs. The origin of this receptor is a human donor with AIRE deficiency. CDR3 loop: CASSQQGANEKLFF. CDR3 DNA: TGTGCCAGCAGCCAACAGGGCGCTAATGAAAAACTGTTTTTT.